Below, 18 T cell receptor beta chains from the same sample are listed, as sequenced in a study of identical twins. MiXCR was run by TCRdb on the 5' RACE reads, yielding one entry per CDR3 protein. The data show a few hundred thousand distinct CDR3 sequences, with roughly 9.9% seen just once and under 3% held by the top ten. The data were also submitted as part of a second study, on yellow fever vaccine responses in identical twins.

The sample comprised PBMCs. Receptor source: a young woman in good health.

Ten or more counts support this clonotype. This chain links TRBV5-1 with TRBJ2-1; 9 bases line up with TRBD2. V gave up 5 bases and J gave up 4 bases; unmatched junction bases: 7. Germline V gives CDR1 SGHRS, CDR2 YFSETQ. The CDR3 loop spans 15 amino acids. The CDR3 sequence is CASRSLAGLYNEQFF. The CDR3 bases are TGCGCCAGCAGGTCTCTAGCGGGACTTTACAATGAGCAGTTCTTC.

The chain links TRBV12-3 or TRBV12-4 to TRBJ2-2; TRBD2 aligns across 13 bases. The CDR3 has 16 amino acids. V was pared by 6 bases and J by 7 bases, with 8 bases of the junction left unmatched. Written as DNA, the CDR3 is TGTGCCAGCAGACAAGGACTAGCGGGAGCTGTCGGGGAGCTGTTTTTT. Encoded protein: CASRQGLAGAVGELFF.

V usage is TRBV18 and J usage is TRBJ2-7; 8 positions match TRBD2. Trimming removed 2 bases from V and 4 bases from J; junction bases left unmatched: 7. From germline, CDR1 is KGHSH and CDR2 LQKENI. The CDR3 totals 15 residues. CDR3 protein: CASSPGAGAGYEQYF. The CDR3 region has the DNA TGTGCCAGCTCACCAGGAGCGGGGGCCGGGTACGAGCAGTACTTC. Filled out from reference TRBV18 and TRBJ2-7, the complete variable domain reads NAGVMQNPRHLVRRRGQEARLRCSPMKGHSHVYWYRQLPEEGLKFMVYLQKENIIDESGMPKERFSAEFPKEGPSILRIQQVVRGDSAAYFCASSPGAGAGYEQYFGPGTRLTVT.

This clonotype occurred a few times. This chain uses TRBV11-2 with TRBJ2-1; D gene uncertain. Trimming cost V 6 bases and J 3 bases, with 12 bases left between them. The CDR3 runs to 14 residues. Per the germline V gene, CDR1 is SGHAT and CDR2 is FQNNGV. CDR3 amino acids: CASRGRPSYNEQFF. In DNA, the CDR3 is TGTGCCAGCAGGGGCCGGCCAAGCTACAATGAGCAGTTCTTC.

This clonotype was seen repeatedly, ten times or more. The chain has TRBV29-1 and TRBJ2-3, with 9 bases that match TRBD2. Germline V lookup: CDR1 SQVTM, CDR2 ANQGSEA. Trimming cost V 6 bases and J 4 bases; bases outside gene matches: 5. This CDR3 spans 13 amino acids. The CDR3 is CSVGGRAADTQYF. CDR3 DNA sequence: TGCAGCGTCGGCGGGAGGGCGGCAGATACGCAGTATTTT.

V is TRBV4-3 and J is TRBJ2-2; 12 bases are shared with TRBD2. Germline V gives CDR1 LGHNA, CDR2 YSLEER. V dropped 0 bases and J dropped 4; count of bases not matched to a gene: 9. The CDR3 is 19 residues long. The CDR3 bases are TGCGCCAGCAGCCAAGATTGGCTAGCGGGAGGGCCTGGCACCGGGGAGCTGTTTTTT. Amino acids: CASSQDWLAGGPGTGELFF.

The rearrangement links TRBV20-1 to TRBJ2-3; 8 bases match TRBD1. The V segment lost 8 bases and the J segment 6 bases; nucleotides outside the gene matches: 13. Germline V CDR1 and CDR2: DFQATT, SNEGSKA (reference sequence). The CDR3 length is 14 residues. CDR3 amino acids: CSLEGGQELDTQYF. The DNA for the CDR3 is TGCAGTCTAGAGGGGGGACAGGAGTTGGATACGCAGTATTTT.

This clonotype was detected many times. The J gene is TRBJ2-3, the V gene TRBV24-1, with D perhaps TRBD1 or TRBD2 (6 bases each). The CDR3 length is 16 residues. Trimming removed 0 bases from V and 1 base from J, with 10 bases in between. Germline values: CDR1 KGHDR, CDR2 SFDVKD. The chain's CDR3 is CATSDLARGRTDTQYF. The CDR3 nucleotides are TGTGCCACCAGTGATTTGGCCCGGGGGCGCACAGATACGCAGTATTTT.

This clonotype was observed a handful of times. The genes are TRBV7-2 and TRBJ2-3, with TRBD2 identical over 11 bases. Trimming removed 3 bases from V and 4 bases from J; junction bases left unmatched: 3. CDR3 length: 15 residues. Germline CDR1 reads SGHTA; CDR2 reads FQGNSA. The CDR3 DNA follows: TGTGCCAGCAGCTTTAGCGGGAGGGCCGCAGATACGCAGTATTTT. It specifies CASSFSGRAADTQYF. Supplemented by reference TRBV7-2 and TRBJ2-3, the full variable domain reads GAGVSQSPSNKVTEKGKDVELRCDPISGHTALYWYRQSLGQGLEFLIYFQGNSAPDKSGLPSDRFSAERTGGSVSTLTIQRTQQEDSAVYLCASSFSGRAADTQYFGPGTRLTVL.

The rearrangement links TRBV3-1 to TRBJ2-1; 14 bases map to TRBD2. CDR1 and CDR2 (germline): LGHDT, YNNKEL (reference sequence). There are 18 residues in the CDR3. The ends lost 4 bases at V and 6 bases at J; junction bases unmatched: 11. The CDR3 loop reads CASSPYPPGLAGGNEQFF. The CDR3 nucleotides read TGTGCCAGCAGCCCCTATCCCCCAGGACTAGCGGGGGGCAATGAGCAGTTCTTC.

The table lists this clonotype with many counts. V is TRBV5-1 and J is TRBJ1-1; perhaps TRBD1 as D (6 bases). Germline CDR1 is SGHRS and CDR2 is YFSETQ. This CDR3 comprises 14 residues. Trimming left V 4 bases short and J 4 bases short, with 14 bases between. The CDR3 is CASSTGGGLTEAFF. The DNA of the CDR3 is TGCGCCAGCAGCACCGGAGGGGGGCTCACTGAAGCTTTCTTT.

The J gene is TRBJ2-3, the V gene TRBV20-1, with 16 bases matching TRBD2. Germline V lookup: CDR1 DFQATT, CDR2 SNEGSKA (reference sequence). The junction had 6 bases not matched to a gene; V was cut back by 6 bases and J by 3 bases. CDR3 size: 16 residues. The CDR3 reads CSAVGLAGGQTDTQYF. The DNA of the CDR3 is TGCAGTGCAGTGGGACTAGCGGGAGGGCAAACAGATACGCAGTATTTT.

This clonotype was seen repeatedly, ten times or more. The chain links TRBV12-3 or TRBV12-4 to TRBJ1-1; 7 nucleotides agree with TRBD1. J was trimmed by 0 bases and V by 5 bases; bases with no gene match: 6. The CDR3 covers 15 residues. CDR3 coding DNA: TGTGCCAGCAGTCCGTCGGGACAGCTGAACACTGAAGCTTTCTTT. Its translation: CASSPSGQLNTEAFF.

The V call is TRBV10-2, the J call TRBJ2-7; D possibly corresponds to TRBD2 (5 bases). Trimming shortened V by 6 bases and J by 6 bases, and 12 bases separated the two germline ends. Per the germline V gene, CDR1 is WSHSY and CDR2 is SAAADI. The CDR3 has 12 residues. The CDR3 sequence: CASSGLNLEQYF. DNA for the CDR3: TGCGCCAGCAGCGGACTGAACCTCGAGCAGTACTTC.

The chain joins TRBV6-1 to TRBJ2-1; 13 bases agree with TRBD2. The CDR3 has 16 amino acids. Germline assignment: CDR1 MNHNS and CDR2 SASEGT. The J segment lost 7 bases and the V segment lost 3 bases, leaving 6 bases of the junction unmatched. CDR3 coding DNA: TGTGCCAGCAGTGAGGGACTAGCGGGGATCAGGAATGAGCAGTTCTTC. Translating gives CASSEGLAGIRNEQFF.

The chain uses TRBV20-1 and TRBJ2-3, with TRBD1 identical over 8 bases. The CDR3 contains 14 residues. Germline assignment: CDR1 DFQATT and CDR2 SNEGSKA (reference sequence). J gave up 2 bases and V 6 bases, and 7 bases lay outside the gene matches. CDR3 coding DNA: TGCAGTGCACTCCGGGACAGGCCCACAGATACGCAGTATTTT. Translating it yields CSALRDRPTDTQYF.

This clonotype was counted a few times. The V and J genes are TRBV20-1 and TRBJ1-6, with D hard to call. Germline loops: CDR1 DFQATT, CDR2 SNEGSKA (reference sequence). The CDR3 runs 15 residues. V dropped 5 bases and J dropped 6 bases, with 17 bases sitting between them. The CDR3 spells CSARQPRVGNSPLHF. DNA for the CDR3: TGCAGTGCTCGACAACCGAGGGTTGGTAATTCACCCCTCCACTTT.

This clonotype was recorded many times. The chain carries TRBV5-1 and TRBJ2-3, with D maybe TRBD1 (6 bases). This CDR3 has 14 residues. Deletions cut 1 base from V and 3 bases from J, with 9 bases between. The V gene's germline CDR1 is SGHRS and CDR2 YFSETQ. The CDR3, as DNA: TGCGCCAGCAGCTTGTCTGGACAGACAGATACGCAGTATTTT. Translated: CASSLSGQTDTQYF.